What follows are 17 T cell receptor beta chains derived from one specimen sequenced in a study of cytomegalovirus exposure and HLA in healthy donors. TCRdb's table, derived via immunoSEQ multiplex PCR, lists solely in-frame clones and lacks some. The table lists 150,000 to 200,000 clones, around 90% of them singletons. The specimen sequenced was PBMCs. The origin of the receptors is a woman between 18 and 29 years old in good health and CMV-seropositive.

This sequence joins TRBV7-7 and TRBJ2-1; TRBD2 matches 7 bases. Germline CDR1 is SSHAT and CDR2 is FNYEAQ (reference sequence). Unmatched junction bases numbered 7, after V lost 1 base and J lost 4 bases. The CDR3 is 16 amino acids. The CDR3 DNA reads TGTGCCAGCAGCTTAGGGACCCTAGCGGATTACAATGAGCAGTTCTTC. Translated: CASSLGTLADYNEQFF.

The chain employs TRBV19 and TRBJ1-6; D ambiguous. In germline, CDR1 is LNHDA, CDR2 SQIVND (reference sequence). Trimming removed 3 bases at V and 0 bases at J, with 12 bases between. The CDR3 covers 17 residues. CDR3 nucleotide sequence: TGTGCCAGTAGTATCGGCAGGCTCAGCTCCTATAATTCACCCCTCCACTTT. Its protein is CASSIGRLSSYNSPLHF.

The gene calls are TRBV5-1 and TRBJ2-1; D perhaps matches TRBD1 (6 bases). Deletions cut 4 bases from V and 9 bases from J, with 20 bases between. Germline CDR1 SGHRS, CDR2 YFSETQ. The CDR3 has 15 residues. This CDR3 reads CASSVQGRTTFEQFF. The DNA for the CDR3 is TGCGCCAGCAGCGTACAGGGTCGTACCACTTTTGAGCAGTTCTTC. The whole variable domain, remainder taken from reference TRBV5-1 and TRBJ2-1, is KAGVTQTPRYLIKTRGQQVTLSCSPISGHRSVSWYQQTPGQGLQFLFEYFSETQRNKGNFPGRFSGRQFSNSRSEMNVSTLELGDSALYLCASSVQGRTTFEQFFGPGTRLTVL.

This clone came up once. This rearrangement joins TRBV7-6 to TRBJ2-1; TRBD2 aligns across 9 bases. This CDR3 comprises 15 residues. Germline assignment: CDR1 SGHVS and CDR2 FNYEAQ. Trimming at V came to 5 bases and at J to 4 bases, leaving 6 bases not matched to a gene. CDR3: CASSPLAGSYNEQFF. In DNA form, the CDR3 reads TGTGCCAGCAGCCCCCTAGCGGGGAGTTACAATGAGCAGTTCTTC.

The chain links TRBV28 to TRBJ2-7, with D possibly matching TRBD2 (5 bases). This CDR3 contains 16 residues. Germline-derived CDR1 and CDR2 are MDHEN and SYDVKM. The ends were cut back, 7 bases at V and 1 base at J, with 20 bases in the middle. This CDR3 is CASTPESPAASYEQYF. Here the CDR3 DNA reads TGTGCCAGCACCCCCGAGAGTCCAGCGGCTTCCTACGAGCAGTACTTC.

V usage is TRBV29-1 and J usage is TRBJ2-2, with D perhaps TRBD2 (5 bases). The CDR3 totals 11 residues. The germline V gene encodes CDR1 SQVTM and CDR2 ANQGSEA. The germline V and J ends were trimmed by 6 bases and 3 bases, with 5 bases remaining between them. The CDR3 nucleotides read TGCAGCGTGAGGGACACCGGGGAGCTGTTTTTT. The encoded protein is CSVRDTGELFF.

The chain has TRBV12-5 and TRBJ1-3; D is unclear. This CDR3 is 15 amino acids long. CDR1 and CDR2 (germline): LGHNT, FRNRAP. V was shortened by 1 base and J by 2 bases, with 9 bases between the two germline ends. The CDR3 protein is CASGLEGGTGNTIYF. CDR3 coding DNA: TGTGCTAGTGGTTTGGAGGGAGGAACTGGAAACACCATATATTTT.

This clone was seen a handful of times. Other DNA sequences of this sample code for an identical CDR3. The V and J genes are TRBV6-5 and TRBJ2-3; 13 bases are a match to TRBD2. There are 15 residues in the CDR3. Germline V gene lookup returns CDR1 MNHEY and CDR2 SVGAGI. V shed 6 bases, J shed 3 bases, and the junction held 3 bases outside the gene matches. CDR3 DNA sequence: TGTGCCAGCAGCCGGACTAGCGGGAGAACAGATACGCAGTATTTT. It is translated as CASSRTSGRTDTQYF.

V usage is TRBV5-6 and J usage is TRBJ2-5; D perhaps matches TRBD1 (7 bases). CDR3 length equals 14 residues. Germline-derived CDR1 and CDR2 are SGHDT and YYEEEE. Trimming stripped 7 bases from V and 4 bases from J, with 17 bases between. The CDR3 DNA is TGTGCCAGCGGGCGACAGGGAGGCGGAGAGACCCAGTACTTC. Translating gives CASGRQGGGETQYF. The whole variable domain, filled in from reference TRBV5-6 and TRBJ2-5, reads DAGVTQSPTHLIKTRGQQVTLRCSPKSGHDTVSWYQQALGQGPQFIFQYYEEEERQRGNFPDRFSGHQFPNYSSELNVNALLLGDSALYLCASGRQGGGETQYFGPGTRLLVL.

The J gene is TRBJ1-5, the V gene TRBV10-3, with no clear D. Germline V lookup: CDR1 ENHRY, CDR2 SYGVKD. CDR3 length equals 15 residues. V was clipped by 3 bases and J by 1 base, with 10 bases between them. The CDR3 sequence is CAISDSVSSNQPQHF. As DNA, the CDR3 is TGTGCCATCAGTGATTCAGTATCCAGCAATCAGCCCCAGCATTTT.

This chain connects TRBV7-7 to TRBJ2-5; 9 positions agree with TRBD2. With V trimmed by 1 base and J by 4 bases, 10 bases remained unmatched. The CDR3 contains 17 residues. The V gene's germline CDR1 is SSHAT and CDR2 FNYEAQ (reference sequence). The DNA for the CDR3 is TGTGCCAGCAGCTTAGACTCCCCTCTAGCGGGGTTAGAGACCCAGTACTTC. As protein: CASSLDSPLAGLETQYF.

With respect to this clone: Germline is not matched at one junction end, which may reflect a read error. The chain uses TRBV7-9 and TRBJ1-1; D remains unclear. Germline V gives CDR1 SEHNR, CDR2 FQNEAQ (reference sequence). CDR3 length equals 8 residues. CDR3 DNA: TGTGCCAGCAGCCCTACCCTATTT. Protein product: CASSPTLF.

V is TRBV5-6 and J is TRBJ1-4; D perhaps matches TRBD1 (6 bases). The CDR3 is made up of 15 amino acids. The germline gives CDR1 SGHDT, CDR2 YYEEEE. Trimming shortened V by 4 bases and J by 8 bases, and 18 bases separated the two germline ends. The CDR3 sequence is CASSPSQGTGEKLFF. DNA of the CDR3: TGTGCCAGCAGCCCGTCTCAGGGGACGGGGGAAAAACTGTTTTTT. Supplemented by reference TRBV5-6 and TRBJ1-4, the full variable domain reads DAGVTQSPTHLIKTRGQQVTLRCSPKSGHDTVSWYQQALGQGPQFIFQYYEEEERQRGNFPDRFSGHQFPNYSSELNVNALLLGDSALYLCASSPSQGTGEKLFFGSGTQLSVL.

The rearrangement joins TRBV27 to TRBJ2-3; 8 bases agree with TRBD2. The CDR3 consists of 15 residues. From germline, CDR1 is MNHEY and CDR2 SMNVEV (reference sequence). V was clipped by 4 bases and J by 0 bases; unmatched bases: 3. The CDR3 coding sequence is TGTGCCAGCAGTTCAAAGCGGGGGAGCACAGATACGCAGTATTTT. This encodes CASSSKRGSTDTQYF.

The chain employs TRBV4-3 and TRBJ1-2; TRBD1 might be the D (5 bases). Germline V gene data show CDR1 as LGHNA and CDR2 as YSLEER. The CDR3 loop spans 15 amino acids. With 0 bases removed from V and 7 bases from J, the gap between germline ends came to 15 bases. The CDR3 loop is CASSQDRLGGSGYTF. In DNA, the CDR3 is TGCGCCAGCAGCCAAGATCGTTTGGGGGGGAGTGGCTACACCTTC.

This clone was counted once. CDR3 bases: TGCAGCGTTGAAGAAGCCAGGACAGGGTCCGAGTTTAATCGCGAGACCCAGTACTTC. This gives the protein CSVEEARTGSEFNRETQYF. The chain has TRBV29-1 and TRBJ2-5; 8 bases fit TRBD1. V lost 0 bases to trimming and J lost 5 bases; unmatched junction nucleotides: 20. The CDR3 spans 19 residues. From germline, CDR1 is SQVTM and CDR2 ANQGSEA.

This clone was seen just once. The rearrangement joins TRBV5-1 to TRBJ2-7, with D possibly TRBD2 on 6 matching bases. The ends were cut back, 4 bases at V and 7 bases at J, with 18 bases in the middle. The germline V gene encodes CDR1 SGHRS and CDR2 YFSETQ. The CDR3 runs 14 residues. CDR3 loop: CASSPTEGGREQYF. The CDR3 bases are TGCGCCAGCAGCCCAACGGAGGGCGGCCGGGAGCAGTACTTC.